A single sample is the source of the 27 T cell receptor beta chains below, sequenced in a study of early T cells in non-severe SARS-CoV-2 infection. TCRdb itself ran the 5' RACE reads through MiXCR, one entry per CDR3 protein. The data contain around 28,000 distinct CDR3 sequences, 4% to 5.5% of them singletons. The sample taken for sequencing was whole blood. The receptors were gathered from an adult who was a healthcare worker with PCR-confirmed SARS-CoV-2 infection or an uninfected control (not recorded which).

This clonotype was detected many times. The rearrangement uses TRBV11-2 and TRBJ2-7; 7 bases are shared with TRBD2. The CDR3 spans 12 residues. J gave up 6 bases and V 5 bases, and 4 bases lay outside the gene matches. Per the germline V gene, CDR1 is SGHAT and CDR2 is FQNNGV. The CDR3, as DNA: TGTGCCAGCAGCCTATCGGGAGGCGAGCAGTACTTC. Translation gives CASSLSGGEQYF.

Ten or more counts support this clonotype. J is TRBJ1-6 and V is TRBV7-6; D is ambiguous. The V gene's germline CDR1 is SGHVS and CDR2 FNYEAQ. The CDR3 has 16 amino acids. V was pared by 5 bases and J by 10 bases, with 21 bases between. The DNA for the CDR3 is TGTGCCAGCAGCCTCCCCGCCGGACCCTATGGCTCACCCCTCCACTTT. Amino acid sequence: CASSLPAGPYGSPLHF.

This clonotype was counted at least ten times. The chain couples TRBV6-5 to TRBJ1-1; D is unresolved. There are 12 residues in the CDR3. The germline gives CDR1 MNHEY, CDR2 SVGAGI. The ends were cut back, 6 bases at V and 2 bases at J, with 7 bases in the middle. The CDR3 is CASSLANTEAFF. The CDR3 coding sequence is TGTGCCAGCAGCCTGGCAAACACTGAAGCTTTCTTT.

Concerning this clonotype: This may arise from a read error, as a much more abundant clone is one base away. This sequence joins TRBV7-6 and TRBJ2-5; D is unresolved. Germline values: CDR1 SGHVS, CDR2 FNYEAQ. The CDR3 totals 13 residues. The CDR3 DNA is TGTGCCAGCAGCTATACATATCAAGAGACCCGGTACTTC. Its protein product is CASSYTYQETRYF.

This clonotype has ten or more counts. The chain carries TRBV19 and TRBJ2-2, with 10 bases identical to TRBD2. After removal of 5 bases from V and 5 bases from J, the junction contained 5 bases not matched to a gene. This CDR3 contains 15 residues. Germline loops: CDR1 LNHDA, CDR2 SQIVND (reference sequence). As DNA, the CDR3 is TGTGCCAGTAGTGCTAGCGGGAGCGAAACCGGGGAGCTGTTTTTT. Its protein product is CASSASGSETGELFF.

This clonotype was observed at least ten times. This chain links TRBV27 with TRBJ2-1; 14 bases match TRBD2. Germline V lookup: CDR1 MNHEY, CDR2 SMNVEV (reference sequence). J lost 9 bases, V lost 6 bases, and 7 bases had no gene match. This CDR3 spans 15 amino acids. The CDR3 sequence is CASSRGTSGSGEQFF. In DNA, the CDR3 is TGTGCCAGCAGCCGGGGGACTAGCGGGAGTGGTGAGCAGTTCTTC.

This clonotype was counted ten times or more. The rearrangement joins TRBV18 to TRBJ2-1; D is undetermined. Trimming cost V 3 bases and J 15 bases, with 15 bases left between them. The CDR3 contains 12 residues. CDR1 and CDR2 from the germline V gene are KGHSH and LQKENI. As DNA, the CDR3 is TGTGCCAGCTCACCTCACTTAGCTTTACGGTTCTTC. Protein sequence: CASSPHLALRFF. The variable domain in full, with the rest retrieved from reference TRBV18 and TRBJ2-1, is NAGVMQNPRHLVRRRGQEARLRCSPMKGHSHVYWYRQLPEEGLKFMVYLQKENIIDESGMPKERFSAEFPKEGPSILRIQQVVRGDSAAYFCASSPHLALRFFGPGTRLTVL.

This clonotype was seen many times. The chain combines TRBV7-8 with TRBJ2-5, with D unclear. V was pared by 0 bases and J by 4 bases, with 3 bases between. Germline assignment: CDR1 SGHVS and CDR2 FQNEAQ. CDR3 size: 12 residues. The chain's CDR3 is CASSLARETQYF. The CDR3 DNA is TGTGCCAGCAGCTTAGCTCGAGAGACCCAGTACTTC.

This clonotype was recorded at least ten times. The rearrangement uses TRBV4-2 and TRBJ2-7; D gene unclear. This CDR3 spans 13 amino acids. Between the trimmed V and J ends, which lost 1 base and 2 bases, there was a span of 6 bases. The germline V gene encodes CDR1 LGHNA and CDR2 YNFKEQ. The CDR3 DNA reads as TGTGCCAGCAGCCAAGGCGTCACCTACGAGCAGTACTTC. Protein sequence: CASSQGVTYEQYF.

At least ten counts were recorded for this clonotype. V is TRBV11-2 and J is TRBJ1-2; unclear D gene. V was clipped by 6 bases and J by 5 bases, with 10 bases between them. Germline loops: CDR1 SGHAT, CDR2 FQNNGV. This CDR3 is built from 12 residues. The CDR3, as DNA: TGTGCCAGCAGTCTCGGACTTTATGGCTACACCTTC. Its translation: CASSLGLYGYTF.

This clonotype has ten or more counts. The chain uses TRBV12-3 or TRBV12-4 and TRBJ2-7, with 8 bases lining up with TRBD1. The CDR3 runs to 14 residues. With 6 bases clipped from V and 0 bases from J, the junction kept 4 bases outside the gene matches. The CDR3 nucleotides are TGTGCCAGCAGCCACACAGGGGGCTCCTACGAGCAGTACTTC. It is translated as CASSHTGGSYEQYF.

This clonotype was detected a few times. The chain is built from TRBV9 and TRBJ2-7, with TRBD1 matching over 7 bases. Germline trimming cut 2 bases from V and 9 bases from J; bases unmatched to any gene: 11. The V gene's germline CDR1 is SGDLS and CDR2 YYNGEE. This CDR3 is built from 14 residues. CDR3: CASSVGDREGGQYF. DNA for the CDR3: TGTGCCAGCAGCGTTGGGGACAGAGAAGGTGGGCAGTACTTC.

This clonotype showed up many times. The genes are TRBV5-4 and TRBJ2-3, with 10 bases aligning to TRBD2. The junction had 17 bases not matched to a gene; V was cut back by 2 bases and J by 2 bases. CDR1 and CDR2 (germline): SGHNT, YYREEE (reference sequence). The CDR3 loop spans 20 amino acids. Here the CDR3 reads CASSFGSGVRSGRDTDTQYF. CDR3 DNA sequence: TGTGCCAGCAGCTTCGGGTCAGGGGTTAGGAGCGGGAGGGACACAGATACGCAGTATTTT.

This clonotype was seen a handful of times. The chain has TRBV19 and TRBJ2-7; D is perhaps TRBD1 (5 bases). The V gene lost 1 base and the J gene lost 3 bases, with 13 bases spanning the gap. CDR1 is LNHDA, CDR2 SQIVND, per germline (reference sequence). The CDR3 sequence is 15 residues long. The CDR3 protein is CASSIALHRNYEQYF. The CDR3 DNA follows: TGTGCCAGTAGTATAGCTTTGCACAGGAACTACGAGCAGTACTTC.

This clonotype was observed a single time. It may be a read error: a sequence one base away is much more abundant. The chain has TRBV2 and TRBJ2-6; weak D call: TRBD2 (6 bases). Germline loops: CDR1 SNHLY, CDR2 FYNNEI. There are 15 residues in the CDR3. CDR3 DNA sequence: TGTGCCAGCACCCAGGAGGGGACTGGGACCAACGTCCTGACTTTC. Translated: CASTQEGTGTNVLTF.

This clonotype has only a few counts. The rearrangement joins TRBV20-1 to TRBJ2-1; TRBD2 matches 8 bases. V was clipped by 3 bases and J by 3 bases; unmatched bases: 7. In germline, CDR1 is DFQATT, CDR2 SNEGSKA (reference sequence). The CDR3 contains 15 residues. CDR3 amino acids: CSARSSGTIYNEQFF. DNA of the CDR3: TGCAGTGCTAGGAGTAGCGGGACAATCTACAATGAGCAGTTCTTC.

There are a few counts of this clonotype. The chain recombines TRBV18 with TRBJ2-7, with TRBD2 matching over 10 bases. The V and J ends lost 4 bases and 5 bases, in that order; junction bases with no gene match: 20. Germline assignment: CDR1 KGHSH and CDR2 LQKENI. This CDR3 has 19 residues. For the CDR3, the DNA is TGTGCCAGCTCACGGGCTCCTGGGATAACGAGCGGGGGGGCCGACGAGCAGTACTTC. Protein sequence: CASSRAPGITSGGADEQYF.

The gene calls are TRBV11-3 and TRBJ2-1, with no clear D. The V gene lost 1 base and the J gene lost 9 bases, with 4 bases spanning the gap. Germline loops: CDR1 SGHNT, CDR2 YENEEA. CDR3 length equals 11 residues. CDR3 sequence reads: CASSLGAEQFF. The CDR3 nucleotides are TGTGCCAGCAGCTTAGGGGCTGAGCAGTTCTTC.

This clonotype was detected ten times or more. The chain recombines TRBV28 with TRBJ2-1, with D unclear. Germline lookup yields CDR1 MDHEN and CDR2 SYDVKM. V shed 4 bases and J shed 2 bases, with 0 bases lying between them. This CDR3 spans 11 amino acids. The CDR3 loop reads CASSSYNEQFF. The CDR3 DNA follows: TGTGCCAGCAGTTCCTACAATGAGCAGTTCTTC.

This clonotype has just a few counts. The gene calls are TRBV11-3 and TRBJ2-5, with D possibly matching TRBD1 (6 bases). Trimming removed 0 bases at V and 5 bases at J, with 13 bases between. The CDR3 has 15 amino acids. In germline, CDR1 is SGHNT, CDR2 YENEEA. DNA for the CDR3: TGTGCCAGCAGCTTAGATCTGGGCCAGGGGGAGACCCAGTACTTC. It encodes CASSLDLGQGETQYF.

This clonotype was seen ten or more times. This CDR3 reads CASRRTPWTGDEKLFF. The DNA for the CDR3 is TGCGCCAGCAGGAGGACCCCCTGGACAGGGGATGAAAAACTGTTTTTT. The V call is TRBV5-1, the J call TRBJ1-4, with 9 bases aligning to TRBD1. The CDR3 is made up of 16 amino acids. V lost 5 bases to trimming and J lost 6 bases; unmatched junction nucleotides: 11. The germline CDR1 and CDR2 sequences are SGHRS and YFSETQ.

There are a few counts of this clonotype. The chain uses TRBV9 and TRBJ2-3; D is ambiguous. Trimming pared 0 bases from V and 0 bases from J, leaving 17 bases between. In germline, CDR1 is SGDLS, CDR2 YYNGEE. The CDR3 consists of 18 residues. CDR3 DNA: TGTGCCAGCAGCGTAGAATATGCGGCATACTCTAGCACAGATACGCAGTATTTT. It specifies CASSVEYAAYSSTDTQYF.

This clonotype came up many times. V is TRBV11-2 and J is TRBJ2-1, with TRBD1 matching over 7 bases. The CDR3 length is 15 residues. Germline V CDR1 and CDR2: SGHAT, FQNNGV. Unmatched junction bases numbered 11, after V lost 1 base and J lost 11 bases. CDR3: CASSLGIGQGEKQFF. The CDR3 DNA reads as TGTGCCAGCAGCTTAGGAATCGGCCAGGGGGAAAAGCAGTTCTTC. The full variable domain, in which reference TRBV11-2 and TRBJ2-1 provide the parts outside the CDR3, is EAGVAQSPRYKIIEKRQSVAFWCNPISGHATLYWYQQILGQGPKLLIQFQNNGVVDDSQLPKDRFSAERLKGVDSTLKIQPAKLEDSAVYLCASSLGIGQGEKQFFGPGTRLTVL.

The chain couples TRBV19 to TRBJ1-1; TRBD1 aligns across 7 bases. The CDR3 is 14 amino acids. Germline lookup yields CDR1 LNHDA and CDR2 SQIVND (reference sequence). The J segment lost 3 bases and the V segment lost 7 bases, leaving 8 bases of the junction unmatched. CDR3 loop: CASKEGALYTEAFF. CDR3 sequence (DNA): TGTGCCAGTAAGGAGGGGGCGCTGTACACTGAAGCTTTCTTT.

The sample holds many counts of this clonotype. The J gene is TRBJ2-7, the V gene TRBV5-1; no firm D call. Trimming took off 4 bases at V and 5 bases at J, with 7 bases between the two ends. The CDR3 is made up of 11 amino acids. CDR1 is SGHRS, CDR2 YFSETQ, per germline. The CDR3 is CASSDLDEQYF. The DNA of the CDR3 is TGCGCCAGCAGCGACCTAGACGAGCAGTACTTC.

This clonotype was observed many times. The chain uses TRBV10-2 and TRBJ2-2; D gene unclear. V was pared by 0 bases and J by 6 bases, with 8 bases between. The CDR3 sequence is 14 residues long. Germline V gene data show CDR1 as WSHSY and CDR2 as SAAADI. CDR3 sequence (DNA): TGCGCCAGCAGTGAGTCACCGCGGTCCGGGGAGCTGTTTTTT. As protein: CASSESPRSGELFF.

This clonotype was found many times. The chain carries TRBV29-1 and TRBJ2-1; D might be TRBD2 (5 bases). Trimming shortened V by 6 bases and J by 4 bases, and 16 bases separated the two germline ends. CDR3 length: 14 amino acids. The germline gives CDR1 SQVTM, CDR2 ANQGSEA. The CDR3 DNA sequence: TGCAGCGTCGCCACTAGTACGGGGTACAATGAGCAGTTCTTC. Protein product: CSVATSTGYNEQFF.